This T cell receptor (beta chain) was recorded in a study of shared clonotypes between healthy human individuals. The data were produced by immunoSEQ multiplex PCR, yet TCRdb's version contains in-frame clones alone and is incomplete. The table includes more than 2,000,000 clones, approximately 95% detected once. Each of the donors was a healthy adult who was HIV-negative and had not had a recent acute infection or vaccination. Investigators divided CD4+ cells into CD45RA+ naive and CD45RA-negative memory subsets. Input material: naive CD4+ T cells from PBMCs. The subset is: CD45RA+ positively selected. This receptor was taken from a man between 18 and 35 years old in good health. Some clones in this sample may be carry-over from other donors' samples.

The CDR3, as DNA: TGTGCCTCAAGGGGGCATGAAGCTTTCTTT. Its translation is CASRGHEAFF. The rearrangement uses TRBV28 and TRBJ1-1, with TRBD1 identical over 7 bases. The CDR3 has 10 residues. V gave up 11 bases and J gave up 7 bases; unmatched junction bases: 4. Per the germline V gene, CDR1 is MDHEN and CDR2 is SYDVKM.